The clone carrying this TCR beta chain was counted ten times or more. Clones were read by immunoSEQ multiplex PCR, and TCRdb kept only the in-frame ones, dropping some. The data contain around 140,000 clones, about 82% of them seen just once; the ten biggest clones take up 7.9%. This specimen comes from a study of T cell responses to AZD1222 COVID-19 vaccine. This CDR3 comprises 17 residues. V lost 2 bases to trimming and J lost 4 bases; unmatched junction nucleotides: 10. Germline CDR1 GTSNPN, CDR2 SVGIG (reference sequence). The clonotype originates from an adult who received the MenACWY meningococcal vaccine as a control. Sequenced material: peripheral blood, taken 28 days after the second dose of the MenACWY control vaccine. The chain recombines TRBV30 with TRBJ2-2, with 10 bases identical to TRBD2. CDR3: CAWSRQGASGSTGELFF. Written as DNA, the CDR3 is TGTGCCTGGAGTAGGCAGGGGGCTAGCGGGAGCACCGGGGAGCTGTTTTTT.